Listed here are 30 T cell receptor beta chains from one sample, sequenced in a study of shared clonotypes between healthy human individuals. TCRdb's copy holds only in-frame clones and misses some; the assay was immunoSEQ multiplex PCR. The sample has some 2,100,000 clones, 90% to 96% seen once. Sequenced input: naive CD4+ T cells sorted from blood. Indicated subset: CD45RA+ positively selected. These receptors were taken from a man aged 18 to 30 in good health.

This chain uses TRBV19 with TRBJ2-1; possible D gene TRBD1, 6 bases. Trimming cost V 1 base and J 0 bases, with 10 bases left between them. This CDR3 is 16 amino acids long. CDR1 is LNHDA, CDR2 SQIVND, per germline (reference sequence). The CDR3 loop is CASSIVGGSSYNEQFF. CDR3 nucleotides: TGTGCCAGTAGTATAGTAGGGGGAAGCTCCTACAATGAGCAGTTCTTC.

V is TRBV10-3 and J is TRBJ2-7; D is undetermined. The CDR3 has 14 amino acids. Between the trimmed V and J ends, which lost 11 bases and 5 bases, there was a span of 22 bases. CDR1 and CDR2 (germline): ENHRY, SYGVKD. For the CDR3, the DNA is TGTGCCGCATACCCGGGTCTTCCCACCCACGAGCAGTACTTC. Encoded protein: CAAYPGLPTHEQYF.

For this clone: Other DNA sequences in this specimen translate into the identical CDR3. This chain joins TRBV5-1 and TRBJ2-5, with TRBD2 matching over 7 bases. This CDR3 contains 14 residues. J was trimmed by 5 bases and V by 0 bases; bases with no gene match: 4. Germline V gene data show CDR1 as SGHRS and CDR2 as YFSETQ. CDR3 coding DNA: TGCGCCAGCAGCTTGGAGCCCGGGGGGGAGACCCAGTACTTC. It encodes CASSLEPGGETQYF.

In the case of this clone: The same CDR3 arises from other DNA sequences in this sample as well. This sequence joins TRBV5-1 and TRBJ2-2, with D uncertain. CDR1 is SGHRS and CDR2 is YFSETQ in the germline V gene. The length of the CDR3 is 13 residues. Trimming removed 0 bases from V and 5 bases from J, with 5 bases in between. The CDR3: CASSLEGTGELFF. Here the CDR3 DNA reads TGCGCCAGCAGCTTGGAAGGAACCGGGGAGCTGTTTTTT.

This clone was detected once. V gene TRBV27 combines with J gene TRBJ2-7, with TRBD1 identical over 11 bases. The germline gives CDR1 MNHEY, CDR2 SMNVEV (reference sequence). This CDR3 is 13 amino acids long. V lost 7 bases, J lost 6 bases, and 5 bases stayed unmatched. This CDR3 is CASIRTGGFEQYF. CDR3 in DNA: TGTGCCAGCATTAGGACAGGGGGCTTCGAGCAGTACTTC.

V usage is TRBV7-9 and J usage is TRBJ1-1; no reliable D call. V lost 7 bases, J lost 2 bases, and 14 bases lay in between. This CDR3 region has 14 residues. Germline lookup yields CDR1 SEHNR and CDR2 FQNEAQ (reference sequence). The DNA for the CDR3 is TGTGCCAGCACCTCCAAAGACGGAAACACTGAAGCTTTCTTT. Translating it yields CASTSKDGNTEAFF. The whole variable domain, remainder taken from reference TRBV7-9 and TRBJ1-1, is DTGVSQNPRHKITKRGQNVTFRCDPISEHNRLYWYRQTLGQGPEFLTYFQNEAQLEKSRLLSDRFSAERPKGSFSTLEIQRTEQGDSAMYLCASTSKDGNTEAFFGQGTRLTVV.

The chain carries TRBV11-2 and TRBJ2-2; D not certain. CDR3 length equals 13 residues. V lost 2 bases and J 7 bases, leaving 8 bases between the germline ends. CDR1 SGHAT and CDR2 FQNNGV come from the germline V gene. CDR3 in DNA: TGTGCCAGCAGCTTATCGAGCGTCGGGGAGCTGTTTTTT. It codes for CASSLSSVGELFF.

The chain employs TRBV30 and TRBJ1-5; D is undetermined. Germline CDR1 and CDR2: GTSNPN and SVGIG (reference sequence). The CDR3 covers 14 residues. The V end was cut by 3 bases, the J end by 6 bases, with 15 bases between. This CDR3 reads CAWSFPSGVQPQHF. The CDR3 DNA reads as TGTGCCTGGAGCTTCCCTAGTGGAGTTCAGCCCCAGCATTTT.

The rearrangement uses TRBV25-1 and TRBJ1-5; D gene uncertain. The CDR3 totals 12 residues. From germline, CDR1 is MGHDK and CDR2 SYGVNS. V was trimmed by 6 bases and J by 4 bases, leaving 7 bases between them. The CDR3 reads CASRVGNQPQHF. The CDR3 nucleotides are TGTGCCAGCAGGGTGGGGAATCAGCCCCAGCATTTT.

The chain links TRBV7-9 to TRBJ1-4, with D perhaps matching TRBD1 (6 bases). The CDR3 extends over 14 amino acids. V lost 1 base to trimming and J lost 8 bases, with 11 bases between them. CDR1 is SEHNR and CDR2 is FQNEAQ in the germline V gene (reference sequence). Here the CDR3 reads CASSLDGGREKLFF. CDR3 DNA sequence: TGTGCCAGCAGCTTAGATGGGGGCAGGGAAAAACTGTTTTTT. Full variable domain (rest looked up from reference TRBV7-9 and TRBJ1-4): DTGVSQNPRHKITKRGQNVTFRCDPISEHNRLYWYRQTLGQGPEFLTYFQNEAQLEKSRLLSDRFSAERPKGSFSTLEIQRTEQGDSAMYLCASSLDGGREKLFFGSGTQLSVL.

This clone was seen only a few times. The same CDR3 arises from other DNA sequences in this sample as well. This chain joins TRBV5-1 and TRBJ2-7, with D hard to call. The V gene lost 1 base and the J gene lost 3 bases, with 5 bases spanning the gap. CDR1 and CDR2 (germline): SGHRS, YFSETQ. CDR3 length: 12 residues. This CDR3 reads CASSLPSYEQYF. DNA of the CDR3: TGCGCCAGCAGCTTGCCCAGCTACGAGCAGTACTTC.

V gene TRBV6-6 combines with J gene TRBJ2-2; TRBD2 matches at 11 bases. J gave up 2 bases and V 6 bases, and 2 bases lay outside the gene matches. The V gene's germline CDR1 is MNHNY and CDR2 SVGAGI (reference sequence). CDR3 length: 15 amino acids. CDR3 in amino acids: CASRTSGSNTGELFF. The CDR3 DNA sequence: TGTGCCAGCAGAACTAGCGGGAGTAACACCGGGGAGCTGTTTTTT.

The genes are TRBV19 and TRBJ2-5, with TRBD1 as a possible D gene (5 bases). The CDR3 runs 13 residues. Trimming left V 3 bases short and J 2 bases short, with 7 bases between. The germline gives CDR1 LNHDA, CDR2 SQIVND (reference sequence). The CDR3 spells CASSMTEQETQYF. CDR3 DNA: TGTGCCAGTAGTATGACAGAGCAAGAGACCCAGTACTTC.

V gene TRBV25-1 combines with J gene TRBJ1-1; D not certain. CDR1 and CDR2 (germline): MGHDK, SYGVNS. The CDR3 is 16 residues long. V dropped 4 bases and J dropped 0 bases, with 15 bases sitting between them. The CDR3 DNA sequence: TGTGCCAGCAGTGCGTGGGAGACAACGATGAACACTGAAGCTTTCTTT. This encodes CASSAWETTMNTEAFF.

The V gene is TRBV5-1, the J gene TRBJ2-5, with D possibly being TRBD1 (6 bases). The CDR3 has 15 residues. Germline-derived CDR1 and CDR2 are SGHRS and YFSETQ. Trimming removed 5 bases at V and 5 bases at J, with 19 bases between. The CDR3 nucleotides are TGCGCCAGCAGGGAGCTTGGGGGCAGTCGGGAGACCCAGTACTTC. It encodes CASRELGGSRETQYF.

This clone showed up just once. V usage is TRBV5-1 and J usage is TRBJ2-5; possibly TRBD2 for D (7 bases). The germline V gene has CDR1 SGHRS and CDR2 YFSETQ. V was pared by 0 bases and J by 4 bases, with 16 bases between. This CDR3 spans 16 amino acids. The CDR3 region is CASSLEGGRGGETQYF. CDR3 coding DNA: TGCGCCAGCAGCTTGGAAGGCGGGAGAGGGGGAGAGACCCAGTACTTC.

This chain joins TRBV28 and TRBJ1-5; 7 positions agree with TRBD1. Germline CDR1 MDHEN, CDR2 SYDVKM. Germline trimming cut 3 bases from V and 1 base from J; bases unmatched to any gene: 3. The CDR3 loop spans 15 amino acids. CDR3 protein: CASSFGQASNQPQHF. The CDR3 region has the DNA TGTGCCAGCAGTTTCGGACAGGCGAGCAATCAGCCCCAGCATTTT.

V usage is TRBV2 and J usage is TRBJ2-7; TRBD1 aligns across 11 bases. Germline loops: CDR1 SNHLY, CDR2 FYNNEI. Losses at the gene ends were 0 bases for V and 2 bases for J; bases not matched to a gene: 18. The CDR3 has 21 amino acids. CDR3 residues: CASSEAPRTGGALSGAYEQYF. CDR3 nucleotides: TGTGCCAGCAGTGAAGCGCCTAGGACAGGGGGCGCTTTAAGTGGGGCCTACGAGCAGTACTTC. The complete variable domain, with remaining parts taken from reference TRBV2 and TRBJ2-7, reads EPEVTQTPSHQVTQMGQEVILRCVPISNHLYFYWYRQILGQKVEFLVSFYNNEISEKSEIFDDQFSVERPDGSNFTLKIRSTKLEDSAMYFCASSEAPRTGGALSGAYEQYFGPGTRLTVT.

The chain recombines TRBV6-5 with TRBJ2-3, with a tentative D call TRBD2 (6 bases). This CDR3 region has 14 residues. Germline CDR1 and CDR2: MNHEY and SVGAGI. Trimming shortened V by 5 bases and J by 1 base, and 10 bases separated the two germline ends. CDR3 in amino acids: CASSRRRGTDTQYF. The CDR3 nucleotides are TGTGCCAGCAGTAGGAGGAGGGGCACAGATACGCAGTATTTT.

A word on this clone: Within the sample, other DNA sequences also encode this same CDR3. The rearrangement joins TRBV5-1 to TRBJ2-1, with 12 bases lining up with TRBD2. V was clipped by 4 bases and J by 4 bases; unmatched bases: 3. The germline V gene encodes CDR1 SGHRS and CDR2 YFSETQ. This CDR3 region has 15 residues. CDR3 sequence: CASSPTSGRYNEQFF. CDR3 nucleotide sequence: TGCGCCAGCAGCCCGACTAGCGGGAGATACAATGAGCAGTTCTTC.

The gene calls are TRBV19 and TRBJ1-6, with TRBD1 matching 7 bases. V shed 6 bases, J shed 6 bases, and the junction held 8 bases outside the gene matches. The CDR3 loop spans 15 amino acids. Germline CDR1 is LNHDA and CDR2 is SQIVND (reference sequence). The DNA of the CDR3 is TGTGCCAGTAGCCTTTCGGGACAGATTAATTCACCCCTCCACTTT. The encoded protein is CASSLSGQINSPLHF.

This chain connects TRBV18 to TRBJ1-3, with a possible D match to TRBD1 (5 bases). The CDR3 is made up of 14 amino acids. CDR1 KGHSH and CDR2 LQKENI come from the germline V gene. The V gene lost 6 bases and the J gene lost 0 bases, with 9 bases spanning the gap. Here the CDR3 DNA reads TGTGCCAGCTCGGGGGGTGACTCTGGAAACACCATATATTTT. Amino acids: CASSGGDSGNTIYF.

Note on this clone: Because the CDR3's place on the DNA is in doubt, the DNA is left out and the CDR3 is given as listed by TCRdb. V is TRBV27 and J is TRBJ2-3; the table's D gene call, TRBD1, was not cross checked with the DNA. The CDR3 spans 11 amino acids, including both terminal residues. The V gene's germline CDR1 is MNHEY and CDR2 SMNVEV (reference sequence). The CDR3 reads CASSFGAGSVF.

For this clone: Other nucleotide sequences from this sample produce the same CDR3. The gene calls are TRBV5-1 and TRBJ2-3; 7 bases match TRBD1. CDR1 and CDR2 from the germline V gene are SGHRS and YFSETQ. The V gene end was trimmed by 0 bases and the J gene end by 3 bases; junction bases not matched to a gene: 1. This CDR3 has 14 amino acids. The CDR3 protein is CASSLGDSTDTQYF. Here the CDR3 DNA reads TGCGCCAGCAGCTTGGGGGACAGTACAGATACGCAGTATTTT.

J is TRBJ2-7 and V is TRBV6-5, with D perhaps TRBD1 (6 bases). Germline V gene lookup returns CDR1 MNHEY and CDR2 SVGAGI. There are 15 residues in the CDR3. Between the trimmed V and J ends, which lost 6 bases and 0 bases, there was a span of 15 bases. The DNA for the CDR3 is TGTGCCAGCAGATTCGGGACAAAAGTCTCCTACGAGCAGTACTTC. Its protein is CASRFGTKVSYEQYF.

The chain couples TRBV28 to TRBJ2-3; unclear D gene. Germline V gene sequence: CDR1 MDHEN, CDR2 SYDVKM. This CDR3 is 15 amino acids long. The germline V and J ends were trimmed by 7 bases and 2 bases, with 16 bases remaining between them. CDR3 bases: TGTGCCAGCAATCTGGGTGGGCTAAACACAGATACGCAGTATTTT. Translation gives CASNLGGLNTDTQYF.

The chain uses TRBV15 and TRBJ1-6; D perhaps matches TRBD1 (5 bases). The CDR3 extends over 13 amino acids. The germline gives CDR1 LNHNV, CDR2 YYDKDF (reference sequence). The ends were cut back, 3 bases at V and 9 bases at J, with 9 bases in the middle. The DNA for the CDR3 is TGTGCCACCAGCAGGGGGCAAGGTTCACCCCTCCACTTT. It translates to CATSRGQGSPLHF.

The chain is built from TRBV6-6 and TRBJ2-7, with 7 positions matching TRBD1. With 8 bases clipped from V and 1 base from J, the junction kept 11 bases outside the gene matches. CDR3 length equals 15 residues. The germline CDR1 and CDR2 sequences are MNHNY and SVGAGI (reference sequence). The CDR3 spells CASSDRDRSSYEQYF. Written as DNA, the CDR3 is TGTGCCAGCTCTGACAGGGATCGGAGTTCCTACGAGCAGTACTTC.

This clone was detected once. V usage is TRBV6-6 and J usage is TRBJ2-7; D is uncertain. CDR1 is MNHNY, CDR2 SVGAGI, per germline (reference sequence). The CDR3 length is 11 residues. Trimming took 8 bases from V and 2 from J, leaving 7 bases between them. The CDR3 is CASGSPYEQYF. The CDR3 nucleotides read TGTGCCAGCGGGTCCCCCTACGAGCAGTACTTC.

The rearrangement joins TRBV19 to TRBJ1-1, with D unclear. The CDR3 runs to 12 residues. The ends were cut back, 6 bases at V and 1 base at J, with 6 bases in the middle. Germline V gives CDR1 LNHDA, CDR2 SQIVND (reference sequence). CDR3 loop: CASRVENTEAFF. CDR3 DNA sequence: TGTGCCAGTAGGGTGGAGAACACTGAAGCTTTCTTT.